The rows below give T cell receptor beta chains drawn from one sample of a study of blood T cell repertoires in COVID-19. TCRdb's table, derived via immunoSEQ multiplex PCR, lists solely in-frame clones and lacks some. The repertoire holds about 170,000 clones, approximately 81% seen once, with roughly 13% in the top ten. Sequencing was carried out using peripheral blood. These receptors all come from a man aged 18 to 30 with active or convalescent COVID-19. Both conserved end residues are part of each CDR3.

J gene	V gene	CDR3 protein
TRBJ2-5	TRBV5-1	CASSLNVGATEETQYF
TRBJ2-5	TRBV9	CASSEDETVQETQYF
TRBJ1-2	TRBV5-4	CASSSPGDYGYTF
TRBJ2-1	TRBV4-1	CASSPVGLAGYNEQFF
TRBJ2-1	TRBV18	CASSSGQGMGYNEQFF
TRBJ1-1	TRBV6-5	CAVLGGGLNTEAFF
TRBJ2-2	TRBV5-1	CASTADRVGTGELFF
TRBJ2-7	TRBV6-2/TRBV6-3	CASSWGLAGTYEQYF
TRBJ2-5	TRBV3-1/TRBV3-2	CASSQPTGHQETQYF
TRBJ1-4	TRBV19	CASNRGATNEKLFF
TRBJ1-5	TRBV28	CASSLRLYSNQPQHF
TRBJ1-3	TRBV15	CATSRTGSSGNTIYF
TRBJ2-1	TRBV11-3	CASSFGGGSSYNEQFF
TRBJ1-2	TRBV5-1	CASSYTGGSNYGYTF